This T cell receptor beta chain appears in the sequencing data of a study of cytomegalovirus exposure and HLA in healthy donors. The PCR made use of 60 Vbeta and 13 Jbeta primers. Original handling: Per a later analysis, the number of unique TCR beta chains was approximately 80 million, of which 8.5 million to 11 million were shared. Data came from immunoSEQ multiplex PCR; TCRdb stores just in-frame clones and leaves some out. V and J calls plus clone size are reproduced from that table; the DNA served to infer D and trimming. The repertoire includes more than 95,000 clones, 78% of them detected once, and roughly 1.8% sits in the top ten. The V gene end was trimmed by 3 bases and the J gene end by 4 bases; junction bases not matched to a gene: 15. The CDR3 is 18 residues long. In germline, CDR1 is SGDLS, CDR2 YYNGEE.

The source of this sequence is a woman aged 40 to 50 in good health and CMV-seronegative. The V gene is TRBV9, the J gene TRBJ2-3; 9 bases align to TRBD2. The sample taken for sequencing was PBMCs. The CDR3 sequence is CASSGPAWLAGVADTQYF. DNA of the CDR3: TGTGCCAGCAGCGGGCCGGCGTGGTTAGCGGGAGTGGCAGATACGCAGTATTTT.